This T cell receptor beta chain was observed in a study of human T cells and chemical hapten exposure. Authors' processing steps: Samples ranged from roughly 20,000 to 700,000 TCRs, with a median of roughly 93,000. One entry per CDR3 protein, called by TCRdb with MiXCR from the RACE reads. The V and J calls were determined by TCRdb, not by the authors. The sample contains approximately 82,000 distinct CDR3 sequences, roughly 10% of which appear only once. In its sample, this clonotype was seen many times. The antigen is not known. Study observations and caveats: PT1 expanded TCR counts and patch test score correlated positively.

Trimming stripped 4 bases from V and 0 bases from J, with 9 bases between. In germline, CDR1 is SGHNT, CDR2 YYREEE (reference sequence). CDR3 length equals 14 residues. Documented time point: patch test 1, 2 weeks after DPC sensitization. Stated treatment: therapeutic diphenylcyclopropenone sensitization with weekly scalp DPC. Donation of samples came from alopecia patients who were 18 to 70 years old and suitable for DPC. This receptor was obtained from a man in his forties with alopecia areata. Some clones in this sample may be carry-over from other donors' samples. V and J are TRBV5-4 and TRBJ2-3; D is perhaps TRBD2 (6 bases). Source: whole blood, taken in connection with sensitization to the hapten diphenylcyclopropenone (DPC). The CDR3 here is CASSQGTSTDTQYF. DNA for the CDR3: TGTGCCAGCAGCCAAGGGACTAGCACAGATACGCAGTATTTT.